This T cell receptor (beta chain) emerged from a study of T cells in localized non-small cell lung cancer. Study-wide findings and caveats: Higher blood T cell density tracked longer overall survival.

Trimming left V 0 bases short and J 2 bases short, with 6 bases between. The CDR3 covers 14 residues. Germline loops: CDR1 SGDLS, CDR2 YYNGEE. TCRdb keeps only in-frame clones here, not all; method: immunoSEQ multiplex PCR. This table holds some 2,500 clones, around two fifths found once. On this clone itself: The antigen is undetermined.

The sequence was collected from a male donor aged 60 or older with stage I squamous cell lung carcinoma. The V call is TRBV9, the J call TRBJ1-3, with D maybe TRBD1 (5 bases). The source material was lung tumor tissue, sampled before any cancer treatment. The CDR3 DNA follows: TGTGCCAGCAGCGTAGAGACAGCTGGAAACACCATATATTTT. Translating it yields CASSVETAGNTIYF.